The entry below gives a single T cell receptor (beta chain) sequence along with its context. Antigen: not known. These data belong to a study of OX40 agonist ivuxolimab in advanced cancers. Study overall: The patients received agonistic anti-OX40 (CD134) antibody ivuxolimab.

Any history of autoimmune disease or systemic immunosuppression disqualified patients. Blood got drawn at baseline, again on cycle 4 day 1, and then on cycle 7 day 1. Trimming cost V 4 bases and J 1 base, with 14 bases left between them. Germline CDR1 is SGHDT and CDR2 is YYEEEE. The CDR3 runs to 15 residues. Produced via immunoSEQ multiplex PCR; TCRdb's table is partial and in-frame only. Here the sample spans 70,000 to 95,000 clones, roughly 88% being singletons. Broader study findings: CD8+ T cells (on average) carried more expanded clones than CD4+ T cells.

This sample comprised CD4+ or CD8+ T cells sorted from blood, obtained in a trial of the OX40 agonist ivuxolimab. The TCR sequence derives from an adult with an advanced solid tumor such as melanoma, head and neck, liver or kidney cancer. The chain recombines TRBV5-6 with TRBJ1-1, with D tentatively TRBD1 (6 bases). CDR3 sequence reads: CASSGGAQWNTEAFF. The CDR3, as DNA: TGTGCCAGCAGCGGGGGGGCGCAATGGAACACTGAAGCTTTCTTT.